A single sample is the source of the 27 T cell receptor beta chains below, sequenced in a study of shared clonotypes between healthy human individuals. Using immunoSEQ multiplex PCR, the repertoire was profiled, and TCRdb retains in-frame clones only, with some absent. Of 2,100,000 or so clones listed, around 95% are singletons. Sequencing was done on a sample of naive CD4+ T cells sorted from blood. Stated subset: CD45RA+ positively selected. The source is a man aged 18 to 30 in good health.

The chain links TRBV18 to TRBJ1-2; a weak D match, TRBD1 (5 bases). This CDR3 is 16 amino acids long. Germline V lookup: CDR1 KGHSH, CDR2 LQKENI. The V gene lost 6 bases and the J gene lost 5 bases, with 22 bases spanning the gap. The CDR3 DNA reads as TGTGCCAGCTCCTCCGGAGTCCAGGGAGGCCCATATGGCTACACCTTC. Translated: CASSSGVQGGPYGYTF.

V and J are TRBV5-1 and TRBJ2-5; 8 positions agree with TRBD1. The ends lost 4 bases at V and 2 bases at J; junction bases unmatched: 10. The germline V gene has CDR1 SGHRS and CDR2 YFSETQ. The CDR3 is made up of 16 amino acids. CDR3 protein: CASSTTGTGLQETQYF. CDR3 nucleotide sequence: TGCGCCAGCAGCACTACCGGGACAGGTTTACAAGAGACCCAGTACTTC.

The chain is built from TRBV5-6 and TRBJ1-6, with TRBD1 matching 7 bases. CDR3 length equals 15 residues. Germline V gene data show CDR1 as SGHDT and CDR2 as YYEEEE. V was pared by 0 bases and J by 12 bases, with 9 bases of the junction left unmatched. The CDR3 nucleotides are TGTGCCAGCAGCTTGGATGGGACAGCCGCGGGACCCCTCCACTTT. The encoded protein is CASSLDGTAAGPLHF.

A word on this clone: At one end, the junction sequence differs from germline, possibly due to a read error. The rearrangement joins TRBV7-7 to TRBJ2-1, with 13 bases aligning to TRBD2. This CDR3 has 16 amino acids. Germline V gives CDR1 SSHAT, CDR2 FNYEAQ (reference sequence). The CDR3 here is CASSSGLAGVGGEQFF. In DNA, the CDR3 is TGTGCTAGCAGCTCCGGACTAGCGGGAGTGGGTGGGGAGCAGTTCTTC.

CDR3 loop: CASRTVEGYTF. CDR3 bases: TGTGCCAGCAGGACGGTAGAAGGCTACACCTTC. This sequence joins TRBV2 and TRBJ1-2; unclear D gene. V lost 6 bases and J lost 8, with 10 bases in between. This CDR3 region has 11 residues. Germline V gene data show CDR1 as SNHLY and CDR2 as FYNNEI. Full variable domain (missing parts from reference TRBV2 and TRBJ1-2): EPEVTQTPSHQVTQMGQEVILRCVPISNHLYFYWYRQILGQKVEFLVSFYNNEISEKSEIFDDQFSVERPDGSNFTLKIRSTKLEDSAMYFCASRTVEGYTFGSGTRLTVV.

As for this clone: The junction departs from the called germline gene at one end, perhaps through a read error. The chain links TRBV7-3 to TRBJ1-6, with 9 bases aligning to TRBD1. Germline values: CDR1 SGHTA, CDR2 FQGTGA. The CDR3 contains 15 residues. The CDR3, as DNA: TGTGCCAGCAGCTTAATGGGACAGGGTAATTCACTCCTCCACTTT. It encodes CASSLMGQGNSLLHF.

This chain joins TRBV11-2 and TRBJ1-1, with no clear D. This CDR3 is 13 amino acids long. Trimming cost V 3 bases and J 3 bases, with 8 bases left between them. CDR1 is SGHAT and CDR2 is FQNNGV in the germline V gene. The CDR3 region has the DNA TGTGCCAGCAGCTTCTCGGCCTACACTGAAGCTTTCTTT. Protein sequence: CASSFSAYTEAFF.

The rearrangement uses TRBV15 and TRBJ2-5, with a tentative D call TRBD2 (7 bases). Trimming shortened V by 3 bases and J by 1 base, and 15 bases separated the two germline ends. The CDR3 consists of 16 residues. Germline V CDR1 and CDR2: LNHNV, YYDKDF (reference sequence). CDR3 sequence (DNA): TGTGCCACCAGCAGGGAGAAGGGAGGGGGCCAAGAGACCCAGTACTTC. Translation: CATSREKGGGQETQYF.

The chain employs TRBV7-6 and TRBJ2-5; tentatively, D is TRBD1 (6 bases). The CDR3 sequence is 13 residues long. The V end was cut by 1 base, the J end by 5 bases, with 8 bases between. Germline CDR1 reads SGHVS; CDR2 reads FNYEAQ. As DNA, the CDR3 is TGTGCCAGCAGCTTAGGTCAGGGGGAGACCCAGTACTTC. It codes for CASSLGQGETQYF.

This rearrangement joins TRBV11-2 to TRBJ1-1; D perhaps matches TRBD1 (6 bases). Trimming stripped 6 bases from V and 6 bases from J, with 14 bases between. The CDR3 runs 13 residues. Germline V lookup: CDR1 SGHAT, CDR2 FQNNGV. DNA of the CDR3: TGTGCCAGCAGGGAGGGGGAGCGGGCTGAAGCTTTCTTT. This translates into CASREGERAEAFF.

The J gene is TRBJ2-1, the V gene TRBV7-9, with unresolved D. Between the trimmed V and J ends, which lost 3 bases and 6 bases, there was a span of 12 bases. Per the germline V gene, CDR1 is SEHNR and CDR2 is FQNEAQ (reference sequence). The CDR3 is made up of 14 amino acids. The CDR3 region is CASSFGNMGNEQFF. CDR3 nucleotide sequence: TGTGCCAGCAGCTTTGGTAACATGGGCAATGAGCAGTTCTTC.

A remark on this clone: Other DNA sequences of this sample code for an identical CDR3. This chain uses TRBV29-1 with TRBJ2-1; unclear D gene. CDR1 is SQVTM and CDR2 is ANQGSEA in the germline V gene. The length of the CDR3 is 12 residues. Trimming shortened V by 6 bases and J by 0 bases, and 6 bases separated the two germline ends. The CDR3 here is CSVRSSYNEQFF. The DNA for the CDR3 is TGCAGCGTCCGCAGCTCCTACAATGAGCAGTTCTTC.

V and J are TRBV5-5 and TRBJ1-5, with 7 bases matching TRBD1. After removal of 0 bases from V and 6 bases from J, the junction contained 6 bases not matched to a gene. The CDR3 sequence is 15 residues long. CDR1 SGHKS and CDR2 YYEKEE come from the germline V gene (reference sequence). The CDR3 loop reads CASSLDGTVTQPQHF. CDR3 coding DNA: TGTGCCAGCAGCTTGGACGGGACAGTCACTCAGCCCCAGCATTTT.

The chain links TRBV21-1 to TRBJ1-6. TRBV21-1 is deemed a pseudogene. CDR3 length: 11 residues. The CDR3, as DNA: TGTGCCAGCAGCAAAGACTCACCCCTCCACTTT. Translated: CASSKDSPLHF.

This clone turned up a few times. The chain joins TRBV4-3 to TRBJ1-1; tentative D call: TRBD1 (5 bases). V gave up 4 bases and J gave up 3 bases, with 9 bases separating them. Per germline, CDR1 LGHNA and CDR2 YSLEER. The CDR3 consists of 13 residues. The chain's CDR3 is CASSLAGYTEAFF. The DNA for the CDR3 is TGCGCCAGCAGCCTGGCAGGGTACACTGAAGCTTTCTTT.

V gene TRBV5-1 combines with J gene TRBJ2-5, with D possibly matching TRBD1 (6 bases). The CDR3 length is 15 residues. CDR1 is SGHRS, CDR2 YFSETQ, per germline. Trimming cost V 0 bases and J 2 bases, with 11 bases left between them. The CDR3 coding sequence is TGCGCCAGCAGCTTGGAGGGGACATTACAAGAGACCCAGTACTTC. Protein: CASSLEGTLQETQYF.

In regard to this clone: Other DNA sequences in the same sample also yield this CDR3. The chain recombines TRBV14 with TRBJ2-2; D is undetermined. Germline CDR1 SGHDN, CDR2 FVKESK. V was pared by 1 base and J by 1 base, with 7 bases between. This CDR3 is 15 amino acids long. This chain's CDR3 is CASSQVPGNTGELFF. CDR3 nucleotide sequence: TGTGCCAGCAGCCAAGTTCCAGGGAACACCGGGGAGCTGTTTTTT.

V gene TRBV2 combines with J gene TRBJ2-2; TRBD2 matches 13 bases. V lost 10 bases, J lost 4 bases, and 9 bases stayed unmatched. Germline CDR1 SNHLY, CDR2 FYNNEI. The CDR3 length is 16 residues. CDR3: CATGTSGKGFTGELFF. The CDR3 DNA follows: TGTGCCACCGGGACTAGCGGGAAAGGATTCACCGGGGAGCTGTTTTTT.

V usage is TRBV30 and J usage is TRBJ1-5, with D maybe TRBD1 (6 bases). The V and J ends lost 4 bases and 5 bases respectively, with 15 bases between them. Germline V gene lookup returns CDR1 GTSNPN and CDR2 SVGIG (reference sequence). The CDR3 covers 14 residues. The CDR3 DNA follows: TGTGCCTGGAATGATGGCCAGGGGTATCAGCCCCAGCATTTT. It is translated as CAWNDGQGYQPQHF.

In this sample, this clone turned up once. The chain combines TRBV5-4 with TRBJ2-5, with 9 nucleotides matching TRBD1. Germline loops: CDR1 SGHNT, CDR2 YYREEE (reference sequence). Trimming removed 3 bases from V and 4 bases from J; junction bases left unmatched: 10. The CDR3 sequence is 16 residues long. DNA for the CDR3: TGTGCCAGCAGCTCGGGACAGGGAAAGTTCATAGAGACCCAGTACTTC. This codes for CASSSGQGKFIETQYF.

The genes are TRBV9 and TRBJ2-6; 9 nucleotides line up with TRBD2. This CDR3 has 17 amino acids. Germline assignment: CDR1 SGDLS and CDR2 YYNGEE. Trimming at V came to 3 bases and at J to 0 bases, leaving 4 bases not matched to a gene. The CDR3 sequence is CASSGLAGISGANVLTF. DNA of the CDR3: TGTGCCAGCAGCGGCCTAGCGGGGATCTCTGGGGCCAACGTCCTGACTTTC. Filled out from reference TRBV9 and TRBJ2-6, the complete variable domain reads DSGVTQTPKHLITATGQRVTLRCSPRSGDLSVYWYQQSLDQGLQFLIQYYNGEERAKGNILERFSAQQFPDLHSELNLSSLELGDSALYFCASSGLAGISGANVLTFGAGSRLTVL.

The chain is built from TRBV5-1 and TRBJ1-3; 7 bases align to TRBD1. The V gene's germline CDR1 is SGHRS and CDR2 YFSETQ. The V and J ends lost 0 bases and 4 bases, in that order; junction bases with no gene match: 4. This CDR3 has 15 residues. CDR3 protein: CASSLEGAWGNTIYF. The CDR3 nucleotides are TGCGCCAGCAGCTTGGAGGGGGCGTGGGGAAACACCATATATTTT.

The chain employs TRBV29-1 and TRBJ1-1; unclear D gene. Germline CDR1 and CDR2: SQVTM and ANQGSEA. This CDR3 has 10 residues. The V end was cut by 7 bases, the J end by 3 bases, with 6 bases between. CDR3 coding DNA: TGCAGCGCCTTGTACACTGAAGCTTTCTTT. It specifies CSALYTEAFF.

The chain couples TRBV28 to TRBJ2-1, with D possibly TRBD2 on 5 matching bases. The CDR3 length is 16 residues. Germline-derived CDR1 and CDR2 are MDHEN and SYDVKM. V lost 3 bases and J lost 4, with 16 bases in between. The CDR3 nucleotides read TGTGCCAGCAGTTTGGATTTAGGCGGGCCTTACAATGAGCAGTTCTTC. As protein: CASSLDLGGPYNEQFF.

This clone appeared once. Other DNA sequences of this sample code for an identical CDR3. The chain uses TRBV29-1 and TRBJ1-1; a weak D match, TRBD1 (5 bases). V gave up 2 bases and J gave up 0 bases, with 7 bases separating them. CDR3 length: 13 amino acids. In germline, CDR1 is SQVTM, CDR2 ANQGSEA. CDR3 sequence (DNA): TGCAGCGTTGAAAGACAGATGAACACTGAAGCTTTCTTT. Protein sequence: CSVERQMNTEAFF.

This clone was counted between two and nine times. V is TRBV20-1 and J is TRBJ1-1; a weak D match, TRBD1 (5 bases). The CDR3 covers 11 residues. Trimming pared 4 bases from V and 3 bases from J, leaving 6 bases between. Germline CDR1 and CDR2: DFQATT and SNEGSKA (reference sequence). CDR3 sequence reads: CSAKGYTEAFF. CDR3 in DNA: TGCAGTGCTAAGGGGTACACTGAAGCTTTCTTT.

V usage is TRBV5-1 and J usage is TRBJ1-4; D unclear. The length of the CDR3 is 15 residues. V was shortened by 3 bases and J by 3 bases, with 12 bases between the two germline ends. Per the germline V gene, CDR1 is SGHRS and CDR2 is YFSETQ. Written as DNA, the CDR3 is TGCGCCAGCAGCTCTGGGGTGGTCGCTAATGAAAAACTGTTTTTT. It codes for CASSSGVVANEKLFF.